The 4 T cell receptor beta chains below were found in one sample sequenced in a study of T-cell reconstitution after alpha-beta-depleted transplantation in children. Preparing the TCRbeta library involved the use of unique molecular identifiers. TCRdb reanalysed the PCR reads using MiXCR and keeps one entry per CDR3 protein. The sample contains roughly 150,000 distinct CDR3 sequences, roughly 11% of which appear only once. The sample in question was PBMCs, obtained before TCRalphabeta/CD19-depleted stem cell transplant. These receptors all stem from a boy aged 2-15 years with acute myeloid leukemia, due to receive a stem cell transplant.

This clonotype was observed once. The chain has TRBV4-1 and TRBJ2-3; D possibly uses TRBD1 or TRBD2 (5 bases each). Germline CDR1 MGHRA, CDR2 YSYEKL. The CDR3 length is 15 residues. The V and J ends lost 3 bases and 4 bases respectively, with 14 bases between them. The CDR3 is CASSQLREIPDTQYF. The CDR3 region has the DNA TGCGCCAGCAGCCAGCTCAGGGAGATCCCAGATACGCAGTATTTT.

As DNA, the CDR3 is TGCGCCAGCAGCTTTCCCGGCCAGGGAAGGGGAAATGAGCAGTTCTTC. Translating it yields CASSFPGQGRGNEQFF. The chain links TRBV5-1 to TRBJ2-1; tentatively, D is TRBD1 (5 bases). Deletions cut 2 bases from V and 7 bases from J, with 19 bases between. This CDR3 is built from 16 residues. From germline, CDR1 is SGHRS and CDR2 YFSETQ. Based on the CDR3 plus reference TRBV5-1 and TRBJ2-1, the full variable domain is KAGVTQTPRYLIKTRGQQVTLSCSPISGHRSVSWYQQTPGQGLQFLFEYFSETQRNKGNFPGRFSGRQFSNSRSEMNVSTLELGDSALYLCASSFPGQGRGNEQFFGPGTRLTVL.

There are many counts of this clonotype. CDR3 DNA sequence: TGTGCCAGCAGTGGAGACAGGGGCCCCTACGAGCAGTACGTC. Its protein product is CASSGDRGPYEQYV. The V gene is TRBV6-1, the J gene TRBJ2-7; 8 positions match TRBD1. V was clipped by 4 bases and J by 2 bases; unmatched bases: 4. The CDR3 sequence is 14 residues long. Germline CDR1 MNHNS, CDR2 SASEGT.

This clonotype appeared many times. The chain joins TRBV4-1 to TRBJ2-1, with TRBD2 identical over 14 bases. Germline CDR1 reads MGHRA; CDR2 reads YSYEKL. The V segment lost 8 bases and the J segment 7 bases; nucleotides outside the gene matches: 4. This CDR3 region has 14 residues. The CDR3 is CASSGLAGGNEQFF. CDR3 in DNA: TGCGCCAGCTCTGGACTAGCGGGAGGAAATGAGCAGTTCTTC.